The next 9 T cell receptor beta chains were all read from a single sample in a study of shared clonotypes between healthy human individuals (dated by TCRdb to about 2020). Library method: the immunoSEQ multiplex PCR assay. Here the immuneACCESS table is served through TCRdb, limited to in-frame sequences with V and J called. Missing clones are a known gap in these copies; in checked studies unresolved V genes cover under half, and the rest lacks a known reason. This sample gives about 2 million clones in total; 85% to 95% of them show up just once. The ten largest make up about 0.13% of the sample. The specimen sequenced was naive CD4+ T cells sorted from blood. The label giving this sample's cell subset or site can be read as: CD45RA+ positively selected. The source of these receptors is a man aged 18 to 30 in good health.

This chain uses TRBV5-4 with TRBJ1-1; D uncertain. V was trimmed by 2 bases and J by 11 bases, leaving 19 bases between them. Germline CDR1 reads SGHNT; CDR2 reads YYREEE (reference sequence). There are 14 residues in the CDR3. The CDR3: CASSFDYPGGMAFF. The CDR3 bases are TGTGCCAGCAGCTTCGATTATCCGGGAGGTATGGCTTTCTTT.

This clone was detected only once. The chain combines TRBV7-9 with TRBJ2-1, with 11 bases lining up with TRBD2. Germline CDR1 SEHNR, CDR2 FQNEAQ (reference sequence). V was clipped by 5 bases and J by 3 bases; unmatched bases: 3. The CDR3 length is 15 residues. This CDR3 reads CASSILAGGYNEQFF. The CDR3 nucleotides read TGTGCCAGCAGCATCCTAGCGGGGGGCTACAATGAGCAGTTCTTC.

The rearrangement links TRBV25-1 to TRBJ2-2; D may be TRBD1 (5 bases). The CDR3 has 14 residues. Per the germline V gene, CDR1 is MGHDK and CDR2 is SYGVNS. Deletions cut 1 base from V and 4 bases from J, with 7 bases between. CDR3 in amino acids: CASSESGPTGELFF. CDR3 DNA: TGTGCCAGCAGTGAATCAGGGCCCACCGGGGAGCTGTTTTTT.

This rearrangement joins TRBV18 to TRBJ1-4, with D hard to call. The CDR3 has 15 amino acids. Deletions cut 0 bases from V and 5 bases from J, with 10 bases between. Looked up from germline, CDR1 is KGHSH and CDR2 is LQKENI. The CDR3 DNA sequence: TGTGCCAGCTCACCACCTATGGGAGTGAATGAAAAACTGTTTTTT. Translation gives CASSPPMGVNEKLFF.

The genes are TRBV13 and TRBJ1-2; TRBD1 matches 7 bases. CDR1 PRHDT and CDR2 FYEKMQ come from the germline V gene (reference sequence). CDR3 length equals 14 residues. Losses at the gene ends were 5 bases for V and 4 bases for J; bases not matched to a gene: 7. This CDR3 is CASSVRDSSYGYTF. In DNA, the CDR3 is TGTGCCAGCAGCGTCCGGGACAGCAGCTATGGCTACACCTTC.

With regard to this clone: The same CDR3 also results from other DNA sequences found in this sample. The genes are TRBV18 and TRBJ2-7; D is unclear. Per germline, CDR1 KGHSH and CDR2 LQKENI. The CDR3 spans 14 residues. The germline V and J ends were trimmed by 1 base and 0 bases, with 7 bases remaining between them. The CDR3 coding sequence is TGTGCCAGCTCACCACGGACCAGCTCCTACGAGCAGTACTTC. Translated, it gives CASSPRTSSYEQYF.

V gene TRBV6-1 combines with J gene TRBJ1-1, with D perhaps matching TRBD1 (5 bases). Trimming removed 3 bases at V and 10 bases at J, with 18 bases between. In germline, CDR1 is MNHNS, CDR2 SASEGT. The CDR3 is made up of 14 amino acids. The CDR3 is CASSDTTEYGGAFF. In DNA, the CDR3 is TGTGCCAGCAGTGACACGACAGAGTACGGAGGAGCTTTCTTT.

This chain joins TRBV7-2 and TRBJ2-2; TRBD2 matches 7 bases. The germline CDR1 and CDR2 sequences are SGHTA and FQGNSA. After removal of 6 bases from V and 1 base from J, the junction contained 8 bases not matched to a gene. The CDR3 has 16 amino acids. CDR3 loop: CASRIRTSGNTGELFF. CDR3 sequence (DNA): TGTGCCAGCAGGATTAGGACTAGTGGGAACACCGGGGAGCTGTTTTTT.

The chain is built from TRBV9 and TRBJ2-7; D is uncertain. In germline, CDR1 is SGDLS, CDR2 YYNGEE. Trimming removed 2 bases from V and 4 bases from J, with 16 bases in between. CDR3 length: 15 amino acids. The CDR3: CASSVGPGSTYEQYF. As DNA, the CDR3 is TGTGCCAGCAGCGTTGGTCCTGGATCAACTTACGAGCAGTACTTC.